The clone carrying this T cell receptor (beta chain) was seen more than once but under ten times. This sample stems from a study of blood T cell repertoires in COVID-19. The V gene lost 7 bases and the J gene lost 3 bases, with 15 bases spanning the gap. This CDR3 comprises 14 residues. Germline lookup yields CDR1 MNHEY and CDR2 SVGAGI. TCRdb's copy holds only in-frame clones and misses some; the assay was immunoSEQ multiplex PCR. The sample consists of about 270,000 clones, approximately 91% of them appearing once. The chain carries TRBV6-5 and TRBJ1-2; D perhaps matches TRBD1 (6 bases). This sequence was found in a woman in her 40s with acute COVID-19. The source material was PBMCs or T cells enriched from blood (not recorded which). CDR3 in amino acids: CASTKRGIDYGYTF. CDR3 coding DNA: TGTGCCAGCACCAAAAGGGGGATCGACTATGGCTACACCTTC.